This T cell receptor (beta chain) was sequenced during a study of cytomegalovirus exposure and HLA in healthy donors. The data were produced by immunoSEQ multiplex PCR, yet TCRdb's version contains in-frame clones alone and is incomplete. Among about 180,000 clones listed, just under 90% were seen once. The sequenced material came from PBMCs. This receptor was identified in a woman aged 25 to 39 in good health and CMV-seronegative.

CDR3 loop: CASSLAIRGWDTQYF. CDR3 bases: TGTGCCAGCAGCTTAGCGATCAGGGGGTGGGATACGCAGTATTTT. This sequence joins TRBV7-2 and TRBJ2-3, with TRBD1 identical over 7 bases. Losses at the gene ends were 0 bases for V and 6 bases for J; bases not matched to a gene: 6. The CDR3 covers 15 residues. Germline CDR1 reads SGHTA; CDR2 reads FQGNSA.